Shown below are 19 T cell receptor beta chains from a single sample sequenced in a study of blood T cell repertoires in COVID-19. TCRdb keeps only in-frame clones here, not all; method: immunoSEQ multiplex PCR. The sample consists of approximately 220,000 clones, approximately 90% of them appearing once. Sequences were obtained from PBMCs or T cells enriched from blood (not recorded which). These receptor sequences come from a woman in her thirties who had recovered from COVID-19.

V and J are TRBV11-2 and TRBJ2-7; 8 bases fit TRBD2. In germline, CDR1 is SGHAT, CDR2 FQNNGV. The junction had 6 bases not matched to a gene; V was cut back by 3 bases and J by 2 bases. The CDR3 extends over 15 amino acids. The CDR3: CASSFSGTKTYEQYF. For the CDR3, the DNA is TGTGCCAGCAGCTTTAGCGGGACGAAAACCTACGAGCAGTACTTC.

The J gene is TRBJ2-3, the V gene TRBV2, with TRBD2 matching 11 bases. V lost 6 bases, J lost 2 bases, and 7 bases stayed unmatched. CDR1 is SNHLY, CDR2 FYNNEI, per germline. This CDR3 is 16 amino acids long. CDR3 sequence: CASRAGLAGLTDTQYF. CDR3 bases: TGTGCCAGCAGGGCCGGACTAGCGGGCCTCACAGATACGCAGTATTTT.

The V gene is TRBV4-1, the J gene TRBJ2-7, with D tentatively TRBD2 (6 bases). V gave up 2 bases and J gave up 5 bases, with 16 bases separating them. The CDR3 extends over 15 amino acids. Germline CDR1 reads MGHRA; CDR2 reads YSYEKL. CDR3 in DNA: TGCGCCAGCAGCCAACCCGTGCGGGGAACCAACGAGCAGTACTTC. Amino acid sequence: CASSQPVRGTNEQYF.

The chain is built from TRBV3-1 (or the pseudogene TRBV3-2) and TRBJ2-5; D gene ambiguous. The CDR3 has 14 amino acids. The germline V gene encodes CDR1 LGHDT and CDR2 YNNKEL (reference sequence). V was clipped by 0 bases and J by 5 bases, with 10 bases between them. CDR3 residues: CASSQDPRPETQYF. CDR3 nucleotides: TGTGCCAGCAGCCAAGATCCCAGGCCGGAGACCCAGTACTTC.

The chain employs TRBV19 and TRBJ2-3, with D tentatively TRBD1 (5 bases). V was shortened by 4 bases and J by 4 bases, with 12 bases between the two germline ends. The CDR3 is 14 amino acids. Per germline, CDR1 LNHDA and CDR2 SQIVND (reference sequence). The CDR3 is CASSRAGLADTQYF. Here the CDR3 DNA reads TGTGCCAGTAGTAGGGCAGGGCTCGCAGATACGCAGTATTTT.

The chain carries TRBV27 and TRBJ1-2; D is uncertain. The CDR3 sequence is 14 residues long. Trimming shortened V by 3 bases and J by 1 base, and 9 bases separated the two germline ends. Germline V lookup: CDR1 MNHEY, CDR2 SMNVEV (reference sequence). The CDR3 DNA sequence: TGTGCCAGCAGTTTCGCGGCGGTTAACTATGGCTACACCTTC. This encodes CASSFAAVNYGYTF.

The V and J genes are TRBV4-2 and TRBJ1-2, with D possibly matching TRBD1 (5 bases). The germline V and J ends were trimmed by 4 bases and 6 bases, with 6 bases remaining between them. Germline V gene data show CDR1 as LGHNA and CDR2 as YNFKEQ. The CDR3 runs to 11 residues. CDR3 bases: TGTGCCAGCAGCCTGGGGCATGGCTACACCTTC. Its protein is CASSLGHGYTF.

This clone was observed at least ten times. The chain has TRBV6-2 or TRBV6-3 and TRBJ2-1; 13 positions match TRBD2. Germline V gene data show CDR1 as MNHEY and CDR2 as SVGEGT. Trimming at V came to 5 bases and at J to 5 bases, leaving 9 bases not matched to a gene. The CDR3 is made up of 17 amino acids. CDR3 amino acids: CASSVTSGGARNNEQFF. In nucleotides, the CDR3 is TGTGCCAGCAGTGTAACTAGCGGGGGGGCGAGGAACAATGAGCAGTTCTTC.

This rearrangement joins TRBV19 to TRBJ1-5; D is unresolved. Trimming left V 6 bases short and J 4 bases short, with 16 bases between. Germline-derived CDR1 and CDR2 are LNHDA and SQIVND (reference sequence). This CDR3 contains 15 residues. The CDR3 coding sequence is TGTGCCAGTAGCCCCCTCGCGGACTTTAATCAGCCCCAGCATTTT. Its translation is CASSPLADFNQPQHF.

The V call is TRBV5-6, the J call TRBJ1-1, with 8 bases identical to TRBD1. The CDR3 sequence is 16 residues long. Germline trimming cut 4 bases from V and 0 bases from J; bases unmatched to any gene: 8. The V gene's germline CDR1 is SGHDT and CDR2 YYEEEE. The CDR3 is CASSTGTGLMNTEAFF. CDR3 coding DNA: TGTGCCAGCAGCACGGGGACAGGACTAATGAACACTGAAGCTTTCTTT.

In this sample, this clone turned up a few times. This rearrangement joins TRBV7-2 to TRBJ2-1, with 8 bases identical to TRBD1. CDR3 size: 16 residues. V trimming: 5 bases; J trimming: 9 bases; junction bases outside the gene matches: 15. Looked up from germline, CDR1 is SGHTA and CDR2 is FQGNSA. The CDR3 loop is CASSRQVGAGGSEQFF. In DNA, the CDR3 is TGTGCCAGCAGCCGCCAGGTGGGGGCAGGGGGCTCTGAGCAGTTCTTC.

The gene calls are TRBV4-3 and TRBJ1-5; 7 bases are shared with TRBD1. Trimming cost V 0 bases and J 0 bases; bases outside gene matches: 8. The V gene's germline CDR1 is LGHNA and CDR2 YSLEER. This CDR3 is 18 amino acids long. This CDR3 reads CASSQDVGRGNSNQPQHF. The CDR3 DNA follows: TGCGCCAGCAGCCAAGATGTCGGCAGGGGGAATAGCAATCAGCCCCAGCATTTT.

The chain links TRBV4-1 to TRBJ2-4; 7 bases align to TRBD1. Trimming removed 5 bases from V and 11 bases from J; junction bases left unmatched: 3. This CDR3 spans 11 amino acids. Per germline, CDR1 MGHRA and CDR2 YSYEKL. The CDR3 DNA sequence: TGCGCCAGCAGCAGAGGACAGGTTCAGTACTTC. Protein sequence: CASSRGQVQYF.

CDR3 sequence (DNA): TGCGCCAGCAGCCAACTAGGAAGCAAGGACAGGGACTACGAGCAGTACTTC. This translates into CASSQLGSKDRDYEQYF. V and J are TRBV4-1 and TRBJ2-7; 8 bases match TRBD1. V dropped 2 bases and J dropped 3; count of bases not matched to a gene: 12. CDR1 and CDR2 from the germline V gene are MGHRA and YSYEKL. The CDR3 is made up of 17 amino acids.

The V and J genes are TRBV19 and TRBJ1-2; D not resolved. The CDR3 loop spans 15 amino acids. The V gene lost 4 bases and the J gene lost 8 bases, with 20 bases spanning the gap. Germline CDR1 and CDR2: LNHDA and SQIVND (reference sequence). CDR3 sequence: CASSRDLPILGGYTF. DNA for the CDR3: TGTGCCAGTAGTAGAGATCTTCCCATATTGGGCGGCTACACCTTC.

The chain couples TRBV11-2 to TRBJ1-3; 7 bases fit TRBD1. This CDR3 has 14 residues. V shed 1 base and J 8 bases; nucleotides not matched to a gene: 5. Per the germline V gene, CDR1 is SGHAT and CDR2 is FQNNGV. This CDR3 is CASSLGHRGHTIYF. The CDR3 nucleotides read TGTGCCAGCAGCTTAGGGCACAGGGGTCACACCATATATTTT.

The CDR3: CASSATGTVGEAFF. In DNA form, the CDR3 reads TGTGCCAGCAGCGCTACCGGGACAGTAGGAGAAGCTTTCTTT. The chain couples TRBV7-2 to TRBJ1-1, with 7 bases fitting TRBD1. Losses at the gene ends were 5 bases for V and 8 bases for J; bases not matched to a gene: 11. Germline values: CDR1 SGHTA, CDR2 FQGNSA. The CDR3 is 14 amino acids.

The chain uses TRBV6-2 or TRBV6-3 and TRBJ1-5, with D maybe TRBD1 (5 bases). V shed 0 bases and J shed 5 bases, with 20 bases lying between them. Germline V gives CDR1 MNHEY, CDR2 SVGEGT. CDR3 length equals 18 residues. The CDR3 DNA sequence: TGTGCCAGCAGTTACTCGACATATTCAGGGTATCGACATCAGCCCCAGCATTTT. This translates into CASSYSTYSGYRHQPQHF.

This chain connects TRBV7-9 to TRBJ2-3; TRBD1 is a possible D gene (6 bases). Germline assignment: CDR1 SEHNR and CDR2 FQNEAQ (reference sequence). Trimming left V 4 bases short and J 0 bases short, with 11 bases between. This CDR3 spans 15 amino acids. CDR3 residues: CASSSRDTSTDTQYF. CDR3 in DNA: TGTGCCAGCAGCTCCCGGGACACTAGCACAGATACGCAGTATTTT.